This T cell receptor beta chain was recorded in a study of T cells expressing NK-cell markers. Study-level points and caveats: Leadership of the CD3+CD56-NKG2C+ fraction also belonged to these clonotypes in a handful of donors. The study found dominant NKG2C+ clonotypes at roughly 1.0-7.5% of CD8+ T cells in over five donors.

Generation of TCR beta cDNA was performed by 5'RACE template switching incorporating UMIs. TCRdb re-called the 5' RACE reads and shows each CDR3 protein once, DNA omitted. The sample's table shows 150,000 to 160,000 distinct CDR3 sequences. In regard to this clonotype: Antigen specificity is unknown.

This CDR3 comprises 14 residues. The V gene's germline CDR1 is GTSNPN and CDR2 SVGIG (reference sequence). The rearrangement links TRBV30 to TRBJ2-2; TCRdb calls TRBD1, which cannot be checked without DNA. The sequence came from a woman aged 45-60 years in good health. The material sequenced was blood T cells: a sorted CD56 or NKG2C T cell subset, CD4+ or CD8+ T cells, or bulk PBMC T cells (not recorded which). CDR3: CAWSVLDRTGELFF.